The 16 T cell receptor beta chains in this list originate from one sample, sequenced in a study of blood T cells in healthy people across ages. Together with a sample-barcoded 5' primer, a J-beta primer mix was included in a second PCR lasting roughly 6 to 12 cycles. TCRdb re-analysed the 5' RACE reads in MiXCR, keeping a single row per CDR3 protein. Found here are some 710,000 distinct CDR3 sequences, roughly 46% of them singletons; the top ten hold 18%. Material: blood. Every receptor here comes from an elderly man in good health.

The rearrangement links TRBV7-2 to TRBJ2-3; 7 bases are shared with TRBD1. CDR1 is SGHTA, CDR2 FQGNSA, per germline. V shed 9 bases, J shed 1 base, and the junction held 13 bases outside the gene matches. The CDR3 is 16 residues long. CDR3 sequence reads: CASSEWGQYGTDTQYF. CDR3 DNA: TGTGCCAGTAGCGAGTGGGGACAGTACGGCACAGATACGCAGTATTTT.

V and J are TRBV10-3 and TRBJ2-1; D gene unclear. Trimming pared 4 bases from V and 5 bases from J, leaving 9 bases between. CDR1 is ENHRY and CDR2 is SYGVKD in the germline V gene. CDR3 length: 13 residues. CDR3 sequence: CAISVRSNNEQFF. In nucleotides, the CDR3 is TGTGCCATCAGTGTGAGGTCAAACAATGAGCAGTTCTTC.

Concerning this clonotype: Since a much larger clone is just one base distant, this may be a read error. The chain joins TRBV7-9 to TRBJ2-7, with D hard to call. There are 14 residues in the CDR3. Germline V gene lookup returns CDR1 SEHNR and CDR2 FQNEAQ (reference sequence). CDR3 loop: CAGSSPGQAYEQYF. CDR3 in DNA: TGTGCCGGCAGCTCCCCCGGGCAAGCCTACGAGCAGTACTTC.

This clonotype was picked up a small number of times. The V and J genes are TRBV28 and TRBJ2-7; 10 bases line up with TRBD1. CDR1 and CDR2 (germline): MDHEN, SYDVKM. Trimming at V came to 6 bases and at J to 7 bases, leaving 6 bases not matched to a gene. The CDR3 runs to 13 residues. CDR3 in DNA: TGTGCCAGCAGCGGGACAGGGGTCAGGGAGCAGTACTTC. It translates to CASSGTGVREQYF.

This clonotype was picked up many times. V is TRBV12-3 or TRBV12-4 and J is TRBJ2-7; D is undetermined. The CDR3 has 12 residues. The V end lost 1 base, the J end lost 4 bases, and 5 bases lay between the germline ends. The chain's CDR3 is CASSLVEYEQYF. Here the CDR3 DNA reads TGTGCCAGCAGTTTAGTAGAATACGAGCAGTACTTC.

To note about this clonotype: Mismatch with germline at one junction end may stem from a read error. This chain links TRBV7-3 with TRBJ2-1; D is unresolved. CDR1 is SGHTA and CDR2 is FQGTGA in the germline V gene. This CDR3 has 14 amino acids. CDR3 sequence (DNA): TGTGCCAGCAGCGTAACGCCGGCCGGCAATGAGCAGTTCTTC. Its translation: CASSVTPAGNEQFF.

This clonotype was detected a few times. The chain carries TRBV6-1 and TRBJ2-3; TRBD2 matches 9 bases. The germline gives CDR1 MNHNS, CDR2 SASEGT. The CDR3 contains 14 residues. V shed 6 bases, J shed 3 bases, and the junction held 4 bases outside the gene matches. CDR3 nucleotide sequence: TGTGCCAGCAGCCTAGCGGGACAAACAGATACGCAGTATTTT. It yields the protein CASSLAGQTDTQYF.

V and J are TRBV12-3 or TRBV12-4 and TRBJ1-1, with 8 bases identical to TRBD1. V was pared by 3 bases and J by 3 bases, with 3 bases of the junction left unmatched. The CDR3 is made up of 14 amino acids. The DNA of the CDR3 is TGTGCCAGCAGTTTTGGACAGGGCTACACTGAAGCTTTCTTT. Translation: CASSFGQGYTEAFF.

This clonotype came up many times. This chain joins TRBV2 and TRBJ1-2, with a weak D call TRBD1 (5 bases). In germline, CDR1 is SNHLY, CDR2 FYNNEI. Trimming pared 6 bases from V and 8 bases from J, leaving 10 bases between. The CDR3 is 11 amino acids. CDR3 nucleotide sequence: TGTGCCAGCAGCAGGGAAGTGGGCTACACCTTC. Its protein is CASSREVGYTF.

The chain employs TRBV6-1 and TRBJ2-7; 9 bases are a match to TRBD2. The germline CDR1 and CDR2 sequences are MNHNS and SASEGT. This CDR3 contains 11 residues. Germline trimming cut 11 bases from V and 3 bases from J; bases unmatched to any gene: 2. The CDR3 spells CAGGRGYEQYF. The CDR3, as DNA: TGTGCCGGCGGGAGGGGCTACGAGCAGTACTTC.

The CDR3 DNA reads as TGTGCCACCAGTTTTAGCAGGGGGCTGAATGAGCAGTTCTTC. As protein: CATSFSRGLNEQFF. The chain uses TRBV15 and TRBJ2-1, with 8 bases matching TRBD1. The V segment lost 6 bases and the J segment 7 bases; nucleotides outside the gene matches: 8. Germline values: CDR1 LNHNV, CDR2 YYDKDF (reference sequence). This CDR3 contains 14 residues. The full variable domain, completed using reference TRBV15 and TRBJ2-1, is DAMVIQNPRYQVTQFGKPVTLSCSQTLNHNVMYWYQQKSSQAPKLLFHYYDKDFNNEADTPDNFQSRRPNTSFCFLDIRSPGLGDTAMYLCATSFSRGLNEQFFGPGTRLTVL.

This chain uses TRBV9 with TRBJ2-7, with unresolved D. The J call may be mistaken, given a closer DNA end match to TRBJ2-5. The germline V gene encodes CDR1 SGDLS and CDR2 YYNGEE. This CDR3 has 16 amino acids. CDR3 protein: CASSVGLWRTQETQYF. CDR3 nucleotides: TGTGCCAGCAGCGTAGGGTTGTGGCGAACCCAAGAGACCCAGTACTTC.

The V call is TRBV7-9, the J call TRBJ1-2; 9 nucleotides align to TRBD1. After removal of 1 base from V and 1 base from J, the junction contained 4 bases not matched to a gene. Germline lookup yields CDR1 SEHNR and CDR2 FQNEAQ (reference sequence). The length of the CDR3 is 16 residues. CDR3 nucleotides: TGTGCCAGCAGCTTAGACAGGGGGCGCGTTAACTATGGCTACACCTTC. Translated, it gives CASSLDRGRVNYGYTF.

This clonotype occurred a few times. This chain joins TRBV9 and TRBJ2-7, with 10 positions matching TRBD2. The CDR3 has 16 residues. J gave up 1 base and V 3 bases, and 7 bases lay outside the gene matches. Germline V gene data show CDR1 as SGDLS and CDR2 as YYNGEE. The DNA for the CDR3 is TGTGCCAGCAGCGCGACCGGACTAGCGGTTTCCTACGAGCAGTACTTC. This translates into CASSATGLAVSYEQYF.

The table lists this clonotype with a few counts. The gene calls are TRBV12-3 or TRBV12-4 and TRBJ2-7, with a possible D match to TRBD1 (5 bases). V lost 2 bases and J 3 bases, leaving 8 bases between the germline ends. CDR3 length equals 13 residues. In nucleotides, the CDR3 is TGTGCCAGCAGTTTATACAGGAACTACGAGCAGTACTTC. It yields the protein CASSLYRNYEQYF.

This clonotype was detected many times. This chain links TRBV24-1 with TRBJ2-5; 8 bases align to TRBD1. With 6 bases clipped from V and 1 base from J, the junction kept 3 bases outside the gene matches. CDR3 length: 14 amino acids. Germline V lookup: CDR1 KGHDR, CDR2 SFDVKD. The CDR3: CATSPQGVQETQYF. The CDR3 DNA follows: TGTGCCACCAGTCCACAGGGGGTCCAAGAGACCCAGTACTTC.